This entry lists 21 T cell receptor beta chains sequenced from one sample in a study of T-cell memory formation after mild COVID-19. TCRdb analysed the 5' RACE reads with MiXCR anew, one entry per CDR3 protein. The sample lists about 110,000 distinct CDR3 sequences; over 15% were seen once. Source material: PBMCs or a T cell subset sorted from them (not recorded which). Receptors were obtained from an adult woman who had mild COVID-19 (a few samples of this study predate the infection). Cell type and time point are not known.

The rearrangement uses TRBV5-1 and TRBJ2-1, with a possible D match to TRBD2 (5 bases). Germline loops: CDR1 SGHRS, CDR2 YFSETQ. V gave up 5 bases and J gave up 9 bases, with 12 bases separating them. CDR3 size: 12 residues. CDR3 in amino acids: CASREGSSEQFF. CDR3 nucleotide sequence: TGCGCCAGCAGAGAGGGATCAAGTGAGCAGTTCTTC. Using reference TRBV5-1 and TRBJ2-1 for the parts outside the CDR3, the full variable domain is KAGVTQTPRYLIKTRGQQVTLSCSPISGHRSVSWYQQTPGQGLQFLFEYFSETQRNKGNFPGRFSGRQFSNSRSEMNVSTLELGDSALYLCASREGSSEQFFGPGTRLTVL.

There are a few counts of this clonotype. The chain is built from TRBV27 and TRBJ1-1; D possibly corresponds to TRBD1 (5 bases). Trimming pared 11 bases from V and 5 bases from J, leaving 18 bases between. The CDR3 is made up of 13 amino acids. Per germline, CDR1 MNHEY and CDR2 SMNVEV (reference sequence). The DNA for the CDR3 is TGTGCCTCCGGGGCGACTTTTTGGACTGAAGCTTTCTTT. Translated, it gives CASGATFWTEAFF.

DNA of the CDR3: TGTGCCAGCAGTTCCGGACTAGCGGGAGGCTTCACCTACGAGCAGTACTTC. It yields the protein CASSSGLAGGFTYEQYF. This rearrangement joins TRBV12-3 or TRBV12-4 to TRBJ2-7; 14 bases agree with TRBD2. Trimming at V came to 4 bases and at J to 2 bases, leaving 7 bases not matched to a gene. This CDR3 region has 17 residues.

V usage is TRBV7-9 and J usage is TRBJ1-2, with D uncertain. V was pared by 0 bases and J by 0 bases, with 17 bases between. The germline V gene encodes CDR1 SEHNR and CDR2 FQNEAQ (reference sequence). The CDR3 consists of 18 residues. In DNA, the CDR3 is TGTGCCAGCAGCTTAGCGCTTACGGAGGGATTGGCTAACTATGGCTACACCTTC. This sequence encodes CASSLALTEGLANYGYTF.

CDR3 sequence reads: CASRAGTYPYEQYF. The CDR3 region has the DNA TGTGCCAGCAGAGCCGGGACATACCCCTACGAGCAGTACTTC. The chain couples TRBV7-9 to TRBJ2-7, with D possibly being TRBD1 (6 bases). The length of the CDR3 is 14 residues. Germline loops: CDR1 SEHNR, CDR2 FQNEAQ (reference sequence). The V gene lost 6 bases and the J gene lost 2 bases, with 14 bases spanning the gap.

This clonotype occurred a few times. V usage is TRBV6-1 and J usage is TRBJ2-3; D could derive from TRBD1 or TRBD2 (5 bases each). This CDR3 spans 15 amino acids. The V and J ends lost 6 bases and 0 bases respectively, with 13 bases between them. The germline V gene encodes CDR1 MNHNS and CDR2 SASEGT. The CDR3 region is CASSETGTSTDTQYF. The CDR3, as DNA: TGTGCCAGCAGCGAAACCGGGACGAGCACAGATACGCAGTATTTT.

The rearrangement joins TRBV5-4 to TRBJ2-7; D is uncertain. V lost 0 bases to trimming and J lost 3 bases, with 19 bases between them. The length of the CDR3 is 17 residues. Germline assignment: CDR1 SGHNT and CDR2 YYREEE (reference sequence). The CDR3 here is CASSLVPVESSSYEQYF. The CDR3 region has the DNA TGTGCCAGCAGCTTGGTTCCGGTCGAGTCCAGTAGCTACGAGCAGTACTTC.

The chain has TRBV7-9 and TRBJ1-5, with D unresolved. Germline CDR1 is SEHNR and CDR2 is FQNEAQ (reference sequence). This CDR3 region has 18 residues. Trimming cost V 2 bases and J 0 bases, with 17 bases left between them. The CDR3 sequence is CASSLTVIEGPSNQPQHF. The CDR3 region has the DNA TGTGCCAGCAGCTTAACGGTAATCGAGGGTCCTAGCAATCAGCCCCAGCATTTT.

This clonotype occurred a few times. The chain is built from TRBV29-1 and TRBJ1-2, with D unclear. Germline CDR1 and CDR2: SQVTM and ANQGSEA. This CDR3 contains 12 residues. V was cut by 4 bases and J by 4 bases, with 10 bases left in between. The CDR3 DNA reads TGCAGCGTTGTTATAGTCGGCTATGGCTACACCTTC. The encoded protein is CSVVIVGYGYTF.

The rearrangement joins TRBV19 to TRBJ1-1, with D perhaps TRBD1 (6 bases). Germline values: CDR1 LNHDA, CDR2 SQIVND (reference sequence). The CDR3 covers 15 residues. With 3 bases removed from V and 3 bases from J, the gap between germline ends came to 14 bases. CDR3 DNA: TGTGCCAGTAGTATTTATCCCAGGGGAGACACTGAAGCTTTCTTT. Amino acids: CASSIYPRGDTEAFF.

This chain connects TRBV6-2 or TRBV6-3 to TRBJ1-1, with D possibly being TRBD1 (5 bases). V shed 6 bases and J shed 2 bases, with 22 bases lying between them. Looked up from germline, CDR1 is MNHEY and CDR2 is SVGEGT. The CDR3 covers 17 residues. The CDR3 DNA reads as TGTGCCAGCAGCACTCCAACAATACAGGTTCGCAACACTGAAGCTTTCTTT. Translation gives CASSTPTIQVRNTEAFF.

This clonotype was found a few times. The rearrangement joins TRBV7-9 to TRBJ1-1; 7 nucleotides agree with TRBD1. The V gene end was trimmed by 5 bases and the J gene end by 5 bases; junction bases not matched to a gene: 14. The CDR3 extends over 16 amino acids. The germline V gene has CDR1 SEHNR and CDR2 FQNEAQ (reference sequence). The CDR3: CASSLTSTGRITEAFF. For the CDR3, the DNA is TGTGCCAGCAGCCTAACCTCGACAGGGAGAATTACTGAAGCTTTCTTT.

V gene TRBV5-1 combines with J gene TRBJ2-1; 9 bases align to TRBD1. This CDR3 has 19 amino acids. Germline V gene sequence: CDR1 SGHRS, CDR2 YFSETQ. Trimming took 0 bases from V and 5 from J; bases not matched to a gene: 15. The CDR3 region has the DNA TGCGCCAGCAGCTTGGCCCCGGTAATTAGGGACAGGGATAACAATGAGCAGTTCTTC. Amino acids: CASSLAPVIRDRDNNEQFF. Filled out from reference TRBV5-1 and TRBJ2-1, the complete variable domain reads KAGVTQTPRYLIKTRGQQVTLSCSPISGHRSVSWYQQTPGQGLQFLFEYFSETQRNKGNFPGRFSGRQFSNSRSEMNVSTLELGDSALYLCASSLAPVIRDRDNNEQFFGPGTRLTVL.

This clonotype was counted only a few times. This chain uses TRBV11-3 with TRBJ2-1; the D gene is possibly TRBD1 (6 bases). The CDR3 spans 15 residues. Germline V gene lookup returns CDR1 SGHNT and CDR2 YENEEA. V lost 2 bases and J lost 7, with 15 bases in between. CDR3 bases: TGTGCCAGCAGCTTAAGACAGGTCTTACAGAATGAGCAGTTCTTC. Translated: CASSLRQVLQNEQFF.

The CDR3 region is CSARDPGLDTNEQFF. The CDR3 DNA follows: TGCAGTGCTAGAGATCCGGGGCTAGACACCAATGAGCAGTTCTTC. This rearrangement joins TRBV20-1 to TRBJ2-1; D tentatively reads TRBD1 or TRBD2 (5 bases each). Germline V gives CDR1 DFQATT, CDR2 SNEGSKA (reference sequence). This CDR3 comprises 15 residues. V was pared by 0 bases and J by 6 bases, with 15 bases between.

This clonotype has just a few counts. The chain joins TRBV7-9 to TRBJ2-4; perhaps D is TRBD1 or TRBD2 (5 bases each). This CDR3 comprises 16 residues. Trimming removed 2 bases from V and 1 base from J, with 12 bases in between. Looked up from germline, CDR1 is SEHNR and CDR2 is FQNEAQ (reference sequence). DNA for the CDR3: TGTGCCAGCAGCTTATCGCAGGGAGAGGCCAAAAACATTCAGTACTTC. It translates to CASSLSQGEAKNIQYF.

In its sample, this clonotype was seen a few times. V and J are TRBV27 and TRBJ1-5; unclear D gene. This CDR3 is built from 14 residues. Germline V CDR1 and CDR2: MNHEY, SMNVEV (reference sequence). Trimming cost V 0 bases and J 2 bases, with 5 bases left between them. The CDR3 loop reads CASSLSEGNQPQHF. The CDR3 nucleotides are TGTGCCAGCAGTTTATCGGAGGGCAATCAGCCCCAGCATTTT.

This chain links TRBV30 with TRBJ2-2; a possible D gene is TRBD1 (6 bases). Germline CDR1 and CDR2: GTSNPN and SVGIG (reference sequence). The CDR3 contains 14 residues. The ends were cut back, 7 bases at V and 6 bases at J, with 18 bases in the middle. The CDR3 bases are TGTGCCTTCCTTCCTGGGGGCGCCCCCGGGGAGCTGTTTTTT. Protein: CAFLPGGAPGELFF.

The CDR3 spells CASTPGTLDNEQFF. The CDR3 nucleotides read TGTGCCAGCACCCCGGGGACCTTAGACAATGAGCAGTTCTTC. The rearrangement uses TRBV7-9 and TRBJ2-1; D tentatively reads TRBD1 or TRBD2 (5 bases each). V lost 7 bases, J lost 5 bases, and 15 bases lay in between. Germline CDR1 SEHNR, CDR2 FQNEAQ (reference sequence). The CDR3 is 14 amino acids.

The chain joins TRBV20-1 to TRBJ2-7; D is unresolved. V lost 5 bases, J lost 1 base, and 21 bases lay in between. The CDR3 sequence is 16 residues long. Per the germline V gene, CDR1 is DFQATT and CDR2 is SNEGSKA (reference sequence). CDR3 in amino acids: CSAPFQAPSTSYEQYF. The CDR3 coding sequence is TGCAGTGCTCCTTTCCAGGCCCCGTCTACATCCTACGAGCAGTACTTC.

V usage is TRBV14 and J usage is TRBJ2-3; TRBD2 matches 8 bases. The germline V gene encodes CDR1 SGHDN and CDR2 FVKESK. The CDR3 sequence is 17 residues long. With V trimmed by 5 bases and J by 2 bases, 12 bases remained unmatched. CDR3 protein: CASSKRPGLGNTDTQYF. DNA of the CDR3: TGTGCCAGCAGCAAACGACCGGGACTAGGAAACACAGATACGCAGTATTTT.